The 7 T cell receptor beta chains presented below share a single source sample, sequenced in a study of blood T cell repertoires in COVID-19. The assay was immunoSEQ multiplex PCR, and TCRdb's table has in-frame clones only and misses some. The sample holds 170,000 or so clones, approximately 86% seen once. The sequenced sample was peripheral blood. These receptors all stem from a man in his fifties with active or convalescent COVID-19.

This clone was detected only a few times. The chain employs TRBV7-9 and TRBJ2-1; TRBD2 matches 7 bases. Germline V CDR1 and CDR2: SEHNR, FQNEAQ (reference sequence). Unmatched junction bases numbered 6, after V lost 0 bases and J lost 4 bases. CDR3 length equals 16 residues. The CDR3 loop is CASSLAVGLDYNEQFF. CDR3 DNA sequence: TGTGCCAGCAGCTTAGCAGTCGGACTAGATTACAATGAGCAGTTCTTC.

This sequence joins TRBV19 and TRBJ2-2; 10 nucleotides match TRBD2. Germline V gene sequence: CDR1 LNHDA, CDR2 SQIVND (reference sequence). The CDR3 loop spans 16 amino acids. V shed 3 bases and J 7 bases; nucleotides not matched to a gene: 8. CDR3 amino acids: CASSMLAGVVGGELFF. CDR3 nucleotides: TGTGCCAGTAGTATGCTAGCGGGAGTAGTAGGCGGGGAGCTGTTTTTT.

The chain employs TRBV6-5 and TRBJ1-1, with D perhaps matching TRBD1 (5 bases). This CDR3 spans 13 amino acids. From germline, CDR1 is MNHEY and CDR2 SVGAGI. V was pared by 2 bases and J by 5 bases, with 9 bases between. The CDR3 DNA reads as TGTGCCAGCAGTTACCAGGGTTGGACTGAAGCTTTCTTT. Translation gives CASSYQGWTEAFF.

In DNA form, the CDR3 reads TGTGCCAGCAGCGTAGAAGGGACTCCCGCCTACGAGCAGTACTTC. This sequence encodes CASSVEGTPAYEQYF. The V and J genes are TRBV9 and TRBJ2-7; D perhaps matches TRBD2 (6 bases). CDR3 length: 15 residues. V dropped 0 bases and J dropped 2 bases, with 12 bases sitting between them. Germline V gene lookup returns CDR1 SGDLS and CDR2 YYNGEE.

V gene TRBV5-4 combines with J gene TRBJ2-1; 11 bases match TRBD2. This CDR3 spans 16 amino acids. The V and J ends lost 0 bases and 5 bases, in that order; junction bases with no gene match: 4. Germline CDR1 reads SGHNT; CDR2 reads YYREEE (reference sequence). The CDR3 DNA sequence: TGTGCCAGCAGCTTGGAGACTAGCGGGGTTAACAATGAGCAGTTCTTC. Its translation: CASSLETSGVNNEQFF.

The chain couples TRBV19 to TRBJ1-3; possibly TRBD1 for D (6 bases). This CDR3 contains 15 residues. Per the germline V gene, CDR1 is LNHDA and CDR2 is SQIVND (reference sequence). V was shortened by 5 bases and J by 4 bases, with 15 bases between the two germline ends. The CDR3 is CASSARGLAGNTIYF. The CDR3, as DNA: TGTGCCAGTAGTGCCAGGGGTCTCGCCGGAAACACCATATATTTT.

The V and J genes are TRBV18 and TRBJ2-7; 14 positions agree with TRBD2. CDR3 length: 15 amino acids. The junction had 4 bases not matched to a gene; V was cut back by 3 bases and J by 6 bases. Germline V gives CDR1 KGHSH, CDR2 LQKENI. DNA for the CDR3: TGTGCCAGCTCACCGGGACTAGCGGGAGATAGCGAGCAGTACTTC. Protein: CASSPGLAGDSEQYF.